The 26 T cell receptor beta chains reported below all come from one sample, sequenced in a study of blood T cells in healthy people across ages. With a J-beta primer mix and a sample-barcoded 5' primer, a second PCR ran 7 to 11 cycles. TCRdb re-derived calls from the 5' RACE reads in MiXCR, one entry per CDR3 protein. The sample lists 630,000 or so distinct CDR3 sequences; about 28% were seen once. Sequencing was carried out using blood. The origin of the receptors is a woman aged 80 or older in good health.

In its sample, this clonotype was seen many times. This rearrangement joins TRBV29-1 to TRBJ1-2, with a weak D call TRBD1 (6 bases). The germline CDR1 and CDR2 sequences are SQVTM and ANQGSEA. Trimming left V 6 bases short and J 6 bases short, with 14 bases between. This CDR3 is built from 12 residues. Written as DNA, the CDR3 is TGCAGCGTCAGCAGGGGAGAGCATGGCTACACCTTC. It translates to CSVSRGEHGYTF.

This clonotype was seen repeatedly, ten times or more. The chain links TRBV5-1 to TRBJ1-6; D might be TRBD1 (5 bases). The germline V and J ends were trimmed by 6 bases and 4 bases, with 14 bases remaining between them. The CDR3 covers 15 residues. In germline, CDR1 is SGHRS, CDR2 YFSETQ. CDR3 DNA: TGCGCCAGCACTTCGGACACCCCGTATAATTCACCCCTCCACTTT. Residues: CASTSDTPYNSPLHF.

This clonotype was observed many times. The rearrangement joins TRBV9 to TRBJ2-1, with 9 bases fitting TRBD1. V shed 6 bases and J 8 bases; nucleotides not matched to a gene: 6. CDR3 length: 13 residues. The germline V gene encodes CDR1 SGDLS and CDR2 YYNGEE. The CDR3 region is CASNRDRVDEQFF. The CDR3 bases are TGTGCCAGCAACCGGGACAGGGTCGATGAGCAGTTCTTC.

In this sample, this clonotype turned up many times. The chain recombines TRBV20-1 with TRBJ1-2; 8 positions match TRBD1. CDR1 is DFQATT, CDR2 SNEGSKA, per germline (reference sequence). The CDR3 is 14 amino acids. With V trimmed by 0 bases and J by 8 bases, 8 bases remained unmatched. The CDR3 loop is CSARDLRTGPGYTF. CDR3 DNA sequence: TGCAGTGCTAGAGACCTCCGGACAGGGCCAGGCTACACCTTC.

This clonotype was counted many times. V usage is TRBV28 and J usage is TRBJ2-4; TRBD1 matches at 7 bases. Per germline, CDR1 MDHEN and CDR2 SYDVKM. V was pared by 8 bases and J by 0 bases, with 4 bases of the junction left unmatched. The CDR3 runs to 14 residues. Here the CDR3 DNA reads TGTGCCAGCGGTTCAGGGGGAGCCAAAAACATTCAGTACTTC. Protein sequence: CASGSGGAKNIQYF.

In the case of this clonotype: A read error may explain this, as a much larger clone is one base away. The chain carries TRBV7-2 and TRBJ1-4, with D perhaps matching TRBD1 (5 bases). The V gene lost 0 bases and the J gene lost 8 bases, with 16 bases spanning the gap. Germline V gene data show CDR1 as SGHTA and CDR2 as FQGNSA. This CDR3 contains 16 residues. CDR3 DNA sequence: TGTGCCAGCAGCTTAGCGGGTGGCAGGGCGGAGGAAAAACTGTTTTTT. Protein sequence: CASSLAGGRAEEKLFF.

In the case of this clonotype: A read error may explain this, as a much larger clone is one base away. The genes are TRBV7-9 and TRBJ2-3; D is unresolved. Germline CDR1 reads SEHNR; CDR2 reads FQNEAQ (reference sequence). Trimming left V 7 bases short and J 3 bases short, with 17 bases between. CDR3 size: 15 residues. As DNA, the CDR3 is TGTGCCAGCATCTCCTCTGGGTCAATGACAGATACGCAGTATTTT. Its protein product is CASISSGSMTDTQYF.

This clonotype was seen at least ten times. A much larger clone differs by one base, so this may be a read error. The rearrangement links TRBV6-6 to TRBJ2-1, with D tentatively TRBD1 or TRBD2 (5 bases each). The J call may not be correct, given that the DNA end is closer to TRBJ2-7. The CDR3 length is 16 residues. The germline V gene encodes CDR1 MNHNY and CDR2 SVGAGI (reference sequence). CDR3 region: CASTLTGRPSYNEQYF. The CDR3 DNA reads TGTGCCAGCACCTTGACGGGGCGCCCCTCCTACAATGAGCAGTACTTC.

The gene calls are TRBV28 and TRBJ1-2; TRBD1 aligns across 7 bases. CDR3 length equals 16 residues. CDR1 MDHEN and CDR2 SYDVKM come from the germline V gene. After removal of 6 bases from V and 7 bases from J, the junction contained 17 bases not matched to a gene. CDR3 DNA sequence: TGTGCCAGCAGCCAGGGGGATTTCCTCCTCCAAGGTGGCTACACCTTC. This codes for CASSQGDFLLQGGYTF.

V and J are TRBV20-1 and TRBJ2-5, with 9 bases fitting TRBD2. Per germline, CDR1 DFQATT and CDR2 SNEGSKA (reference sequence). This CDR3 has 18 residues. V trimming: 6 bases; J trimming: 11 bases; junction bases outside the gene matches: 28. The CDR3 DNA reads TGCAGTGCCCAAGCCAGCGGGGGGCCTGCCTTCTCCTACAATGAGCAGTACTTC. The encoded protein is CSAQASGGPAFSYNEQYF.

With regard to this clonotype: Given a much more abundant clone one base away, this may be a read error. The chain carries TRBV7-2 and TRBJ1-1; tentative D call: TRBD1 (6 bases). CDR1 and CDR2 from the germline V gene are SGHTA and FQGNSA. The CDR3 consists of 14 residues. V dropped 5 bases and J dropped 6 bases, with 16 bases sitting between them. The CDR3 is CASSPRRGGAEAFF. The CDR3 DNA reads TGTGCCAGCAGCCCTAGAAGGGGGGGCGCTGAAGCTTTCTTT.

A few counts support this clonotype. The junction shows a germline mismatch at one end, possibly a read error. CDR3 nucleotides: TGTACCAGCAGCCAGGGACAGGGACCCTCCTACGAGCAGTACTTC. It encodes CTSSQGQGPSYEQYF. The chain uses TRBV5-8 and TRBJ2-4, with 9 bases identical to TRBD1. The DNA end is more similar to TRBJ2-7, so the J call may be wrong. CDR1 and CDR2 from the germline V gene are SGHTS and YDEGEE. This CDR3 spans 15 amino acids.

The genes are TRBV7-8 and TRBJ1-2, with 10 bases that match TRBD1. The germline V gene has CDR1 SGHVS and CDR2 FQNEAQ. V dropped 3 bases and J dropped 5; count of bases not matched to a gene: 6. This CDR3 has 15 amino acids. The DNA of the CDR3 is TGTGCCAGCAGCTTCCGACAGGGGGCATTATATGGCTACACCTTC. It yields the protein CASSFRQGALYGYTF. Full variable domain (missing parts from reference TRBV7-8 and TRBJ1-2): GAGVSQSPRYKVAKRGQDVALRCDPISGHVSLFWYQQALGQGPEFLTYFQNEAQLDKSGLPSDRFFAERPEGSVSTLKIQRTQQEDSAVYLCASSFRQGALYGYTFGSGTRLTVV.

This chain uses TRBV30 with TRBJ2-1, with D perhaps TRBD1 (6 bases). Trimming removed 8 bases from V and 5 bases from J, with 7 bases in between. CDR1 GTSNPN and CDR2 SVGIG come from the germline V gene (reference sequence). The CDR3 spans 10 residues. This chain's CDR3 is CAGTNNEQFF. Written as DNA, the CDR3 is TGTGCCGGGACAAACAATGAGCAGTTCTTC.

Details on this clonotype: A much more abundant neighbour one base away suggests this may be a read error. The genes are TRBV28 and TRBJ1-2; D unclear. Germline CDR1 and CDR2: MDHEN and SYDVKM. This CDR3 spans 12 amino acids. CDR3 DNA: TGTGCCAGCAGTTTCAAAAACTATGGCTGCACCTTC. It translates to CASSFKNYGCTF.

This clonotype came up many times. This rearrangement joins TRBV5-1 to TRBJ1-5; D unresolved. The CDR3 covers 15 residues. Per the germline V gene, CDR1 is SGHRS and CDR2 is YFSETQ. Trimming took off 0 bases at V and 0 bases at J, with 7 bases between the two ends. The CDR3 coding sequence is TGCGCCAGCAGCTTGGGGTCAAATAGCAATCAGCCCCAGCATTTT. Its translation is CASSLGSNSNQPQHF.

The chain has TRBV30 and TRBJ1-4, with 9 bases matching TRBD1. In germline, CDR1 is GTSNPN, CDR2 SVGIG (reference sequence). There are 15 residues in the CDR3. With 3 bases clipped from V and 7 bases from J, the junction kept 9 bases outside the gene matches. This CDR3 is CAWRDRGVRGEKLFF. CDR3 in DNA: TGTGCCTGGAGGGACAGGGGCGTCCGAGGTGAAAAACTGTTTTTT. Supplemented by reference TRBV30 and TRBJ1-4, the full variable domain reads SQTIHQWPATLVQPVGSPLSLECTVEGTSNPNLYWYRQAAGRGLQLLFYSVGIGQISSEVPQNLSASRPQDRQFILSSKKLLLSDSGFYLCAWRDRGVRGEKLFFGSGTQLSVL.

In its sample, this clonotype was seen a few times. The DNA of the CDR3 is TGCAGTGCTGGCATTAGCGGGGCTGTCAATGAGCAGTTCTTC. Protein sequence: CSAGISGAVNEQFF. This chain connects TRBV20-1 to TRBJ2-1; 8 positions match TRBD2. The germline V gene encodes CDR1 DFQATT and CDR2 SNEGSKA (reference sequence). V shed 5 bases and J 6 bases; nucleotides not matched to a gene: 9. The CDR3 totals 14 residues.

The chain carries TRBV5-1 and TRBJ1-6; 10 bases are a match to TRBD1. The J segment lost 11 bases and the V segment lost 4 bases, leaving 6 bases of the junction unmatched. Looked up from germline, CDR1 is SGHRS and CDR2 is YFSETQ. The CDR3 runs 14 residues. CDR3: CASSPTGGGTPLHF. CDR3 nucleotides: TGCGCCAGCAGCCCGACAGGGGGCGGGACACCCCTCCACTTT.

The table lists this clonotype with many counts. This chain's CDR3 is CASSTGQGSTDTQYF. Written as DNA, the CDR3 is TGTGCCAGCAGCACGGGACAGGGTAGCACAGATACGCAGTATTTT. This chain joins TRBV7-2 and TRBJ2-3; 9 bases line up with TRBD1. This CDR3 contains 15 residues. Germline trimming cut 5 bases from V and 0 bases from J; bases unmatched to any gene: 3. Germline V gene data show CDR1 as SGHTA and CDR2 as FQGNSA. Together with reference TRBV7-2 and TRBJ2-3, the CDR3 gives the full variable domain: GAGVSQSPSNKVTEKGKDVELRCDPISGHTALYWYRQSLGQGLEFLIYFQGNSAPDKSGLPSDRFSAERTGGSVSTLTIQRTQQEDSAVYLCASSTGQGSTDTQYFGPGTRLTVL.

CDR3 protein: CSAGGRGETQYF. CDR3 bases: TGCAGTGCTGGGGGGCGTGGGGAGACCCAGTACTTC. The chain joins TRBV20-1 to TRBJ2-5; D is tentatively TRBD1 or TRBD2 (6 bases each). CDR1 is DFQATT and CDR2 is SNEGSKA in the germline V gene (reference sequence). V lost 5 bases, J lost 5 bases, and 12 bases lay in between. The CDR3 is 12 residues long.

This clonotype showed up many times. The chain joins TRBV3-1 to TRBJ2-1; tentatively, D is TRBD1 (6 bases). CDR1 is LGHDT and CDR2 is YNNKEL in the germline V gene (reference sequence). The CDR3 consists of 15 residues. V lost 0 bases and J 6 bases, leaving 12 bases between the germline ends. CDR3 sequence: CASSQDLRTANEQFF. The CDR3 DNA follows: TGTGCCAGCAGCCAAGATCTGAGGACAGCCAATGAGCAGTTCTTC.

This chain links TRBV7-2 with TRBJ1-1; D remains unclear. CDR3 length equals 14 residues. Trimming left V 5 bases short and J 4 bases short, with 14 bases between. CDR1 and CDR2 (germline): SGHTA, FQGNSA. CDR3 in amino acids: CASSPRSGITEAFF. The DNA of the CDR3 is TGTGCCAGCAGCCCCCGGTCCGGGATCACTGAAGCTTTCTTT.

The table lists this clonotype with many counts. The rearrangement joins TRBV7-8 to TRBJ2-7; 12 bases map to TRBD2. The CDR3 consists of 13 residues. V dropped 5 bases and J dropped 4; count of bases not matched to a gene: 0. CDR1 and CDR2 from the germline V gene are SGHVS and FQNEAQ. In DNA, the CDR3 is TGTGCCAGCAGCACTAGCGGGGGGTACGAGCAGTACTTC. Translation gives CASSTSGGYEQYF.

At least ten counts were recorded for this clonotype. The chain has TRBV7-2 and TRBJ1-6; D uncertain. CDR1 is SGHTA, CDR2 FQGNSA, per germline. This CDR3 is built from 14 residues. Deletions cut 5 bases from V and 5 bases from J, with 10 bases between. CDR3 loop: CASSPERDNSPLHF. The CDR3 DNA is TGTGCCAGCAGCCCAGAAAGAGATAATTCACCCCTCCACTTT.

The rearrangement joins TRBV5-4 to TRBJ2-5, with TRBD1 as a possible D gene (6 bases). The CDR3 extends over 14 amino acids. Germline-derived CDR1 and CDR2 are SGHNT and YYREEE (reference sequence). The ends were cut back, 3 bases at V and 0 bases at J, with 9 bases in the middle. The CDR3 coding sequence is TGTGCCAGCAGCTCTCGGGACAACCAAGAGACCCAGTACTTC. Its protein is CASSSRDNQETQYF.